This entry lists 23 T cell receptor beta chains sequenced from one sample in a study of blood T cell repertoires in COVID-19. The data were produced by immunoSEQ multiplex PCR, yet TCRdb's version contains in-frame clones alone and is incomplete. The sample lists some 200,000 clones, around 82% occurring once. Sequenced material: peripheral blood. The receptors stem from a woman aged 60-70 years with acute or convalescent COVID-19.

The V and J genes are TRBV11-1 and TRBJ1-3; 8 nucleotides match TRBD1. The length of the CDR3 is 14 residues. The V segment lost 5 bases and the J segment 4 bases; nucleotides outside the gene matches: 4. Per germline, CDR1 SGHAT and CDR2 FQDESV (reference sequence). The CDR3 DNA sequence: TGTGCCAGCAGCCAAGGGACAGGCGGAAACACCATATATTTT. It codes for CASSQGTGGNTIYF.

The rearrangement links TRBV6-1 to TRBJ1-5; 9 bases align to TRBD1. CDR1 MNHNS and CDR2 SASEGT come from the germline V gene. With 3 bases clipped from V and 5 bases from J, the junction kept 8 bases outside the gene matches. The CDR3 loop spans 16 amino acids. CDR3 DNA: TGTGCCAGCAGTGATTGGGACAGGGCCCGGCATCAGCCCCAGCATTTT. Protein product: CASSDWDRARHQPQHF.

This rearrangement joins TRBV5-1 to TRBJ1-6; weak D call: TRBD1 (6 bases). The germline V gene encodes CDR1 SGHRS and CDR2 YFSETQ. This CDR3 region has 14 residues. Trimming took 2 bases from V and 5 from J, leaving 8 bases between them. The CDR3 DNA reads TGCGCCAGCAGCTTTGACAGGAATAATTCACCCCTCCACTTT. Translation gives CASSFDRNNSPLHF.

This chain joins TRBV5-1 and TRBJ1-2; D call uncertain. The CDR3 runs 15 residues. In germline, CDR1 is SGHRS, CDR2 YFSETQ. V lost 0 bases to trimming and J lost 4 bases, with 13 bases between them. The CDR3 DNA follows: TGCGCCAGCAGCTTGGGACCCTCGGAGGGCTATGGCTACACCTTC. This translates into CASSLGPSEGYGYTF.

The chain couples TRBV5-1 to TRBJ1-1, with 7 positions matching TRBD1. This CDR3 comprises 19 residues. The germline V gene has CDR1 SGHRS and CDR2 YFSETQ. V was clipped by 0 bases and J by 4 bases; unmatched bases: 18. CDR3 region: CASSLGPKAMGRGLTEAFF. CDR3 sequence (DNA): TGCGCCAGCAGCTTGGGACCGAAGGCAATGGGAAGGGGGCTCACTGAAGCTTTCTTT.

V gene TRBV4-2 combines with J gene TRBJ1-1, with 8 bases lining up with TRBD1. The germline V gene has CDR1 LGHNA and CDR2 YNFKEQ. Trimming cost V 3 bases and J 1 base; bases outside gene matches: 4. This CDR3 contains 15 residues. CDR3 nucleotide sequence: TGTGCCAGCAGCCAGGTAGGGACAGGGAACACTGAAGCTTTCTTT. Its protein product is CASSQVGTGNTEAFF.

The chain employs TRBV6-5 and TRBJ1-3, with D possibly being TRBD1 (6 bases). The germline gives CDR1 MNHEY, CDR2 SVGAGI. V was pared by 7 bases and J by 4 bases, with 11 bases between. The CDR3 extends over 13 amino acids. In DNA form, the CDR3 reads TGTGCCAGCACCCAGGGGCAAGGAAACACCATATATTTT. Translated, it gives CASTQGQGNTIYF.

The rearrangement links TRBV6-1 to TRBJ2-2; TRBD1 might be the D (5 bases). Germline-derived CDR1 and CDR2 are MNHNS and SASEGT. The V end was cut by 2 bases, the J end by 3 bases, with 10 bases between. This CDR3 contains 15 residues. The CDR3 nucleotides read TGTGCCAGCAGTGAAAGCAGGGTGGACACCGGGGAGCTGTTTTTT. Amino acid sequence: CASSESRVDTGELFF.

The chain is built from TRBV5-4 and TRBJ1-3; D call uncertain. Between the trimmed V and J ends, which lost 4 bases and 4 bases, there was a span of 6 bases. Germline CDR1 is SGHNT and CDR2 is YYREEE (reference sequence). This CDR3 has 12 residues. CDR3 nucleotide sequence: TGTGCCAGCAGCCCGTCCGGAAACACCATATATTTT. It encodes CASSPSGNTIYF. Full variable domain (remainder filled in from reference TRBV5-4 and TRBJ1-3): ETGVTQSPTHLIKTRGQQVTLRCSSQSGHNTVSWYQQALGQGPQFIFQYYREEENGRGNFPPRFSGLQFPNYSSELNVNALELDDSALYLCASSPSGNTIYFGEGSWLTVV.

This clone was seen only once. This rearrangement joins TRBV5-4 to TRBJ1-2; D is perhaps TRBD1 (6 bases). Germline V gene data show CDR1 as SGHNT and CDR2 as YYREEE (reference sequence). Trimming stripped 4 bases from V and 2 bases from J, with 12 bases between. This CDR3 has 14 residues. The CDR3 bases are TGTGCCAGCAGCCATTCCGACAGGAACTATGGCTACACCTTC. It codes for CASSHSDRNYGYTF.

The chain carries TRBV19 and TRBJ1-5, with 7 positions matching TRBD1. Germline V gene data show CDR1 as LNHDA and CDR2 as SQIVND (reference sequence). Germline trimming cut 7 bases from V and 2 bases from J; bases unmatched to any gene: 11. The length of the CDR3 is 16 residues. The CDR3 DNA follows: TGTGCCAGTACCCCCCGAGGGGGCGCGGGCAATCAGCCCCAGCATTTT. Translating gives CASTPRGGAGNQPQHF.

The V and J genes are TRBV7-3 and TRBJ2-1; 7 bases line up with TRBD2. Per the germline V gene, CDR1 is SGHTA and CDR2 is FQGTGA. The trim removed 4 bases at V and 6 bases at J, leaving 6 bases unmatched. This CDR3 has 14 residues. The DNA for the CDR3 is TGTGCCAGCAGCTCGACCGGGGGGACCAATGAGCAGTTCTTC. The encoded protein is CASSSTGGTNEQFF.

The V and J genes are TRBV9 and TRBJ1-1, with D unclear. The CDR3 runs 15 residues. Germline-derived CDR1 and CDR2 are SGDLS and YYNGEE. The V and J ends lost 2 bases and 0 bases respectively, with 11 bases between them. CDR3: CASSVGGGMNTEAFF. The CDR3 nucleotides are TGTGCCAGCAGCGTGGGTGGAGGGATGAACACTGAAGCTTTCTTT.

About this clone itself: An end of the junction does not agree with germline; a read error may underlie this. The CDR3 region is CASSPSPTSRNGKLFF. CDR3 DNA sequence: TGCGCCAGCAGCCCGAGTCCAACTTCGAGGAATGGAAAACTGTTTTTT. The chain joins TRBV4-1 to TRBJ1-4; D gene ambiguous. CDR3 length: 16 residues. Germline assignment: CDR1 MGHRA and CDR2 YSYEKL.

J is TRBJ2-7 and V is TRBV28; 8 bases map to TRBD1. The CDR3 contains 13 residues. With 3 bases clipped from V and 6 bases from J, the junction kept 4 bases outside the gene matches. Germline V gene data show CDR1 as MDHEN and CDR2 as SYDVKM. The DNA for the CDR3 is TGTGCCAGCAGTTTTCGGACAGGGTTCGAGCAGTACTTC. Protein: CASSFRTGFEQYF.

Note on this clone: The same CDR3 can be traced to other DNA sequences in this sample. CDR3 residues: CASSIPGTGVNQPQHF. The CDR3 nucleotides are TGTGCCAGTAGTATCCCCGGGACAGGGGTAAATCAGCCCCAGCATTTT. The chain links TRBV19 to TRBJ1-5, with 10 bases fitting TRBD1. The CDR3 has 16 residues. The germline V gene encodes CDR1 LNHDA and CDR2 SQIVND (reference sequence). After removal of 3 bases from V and 4 bases from J, the junction contained 6 bases not matched to a gene.

The chain employs TRBV6-5 and TRBJ2-7, with D possibly being TRBD1 (5 bases). CDR1 is MNHEY, CDR2 SVGAGI, per germline. V lost 2 bases and J lost 0, with 14 bases in between. The CDR3 has 16 amino acids. This CDR3 is CASSYDGHQRSYEQYF. The CDR3 DNA follows: TGTGCCAGCAGTTACGACGGACATCAGCGCTCCTACGAGCAGTACTTC.

The chain uses TRBV1 and TRBJ1-1. TRBV1 is deemed a pseudogene. The CDR3 runs to 14 residues. CDR3 amino acids: CTSSLSSEGTEAFF. The CDR3 nucleotides read TGCACCAGCAGCCTTAGCTCGGAGGGGACTGAAGCTTTCTTT.

The CDR3 DNA reads TGTGCCAGCAGTGAATATTCGGCAGGGCGGGAAAAACTGTTTTTT. The encoded protein is CASSEYSAGREKLFF. The chain uses TRBV25-1 and TRBJ1-4; a weak D match, TRBD1 (5 bases). V shed 0 bases and J shed 8 bases, with 13 bases lying between them. Germline CDR1 reads MGHDK; CDR2 reads SYGVNS. The CDR3 runs 15 residues.

In this sample, this clone turned up once. The chain carries TRBV5-1 and TRBJ1-2; TRBD1 is a possible D gene (5 bases). V was pared by 0 bases and J by 2 bases, with 11 bases between. Germline V lookup: CDR1 SGHRS, CDR2 YFSETQ. The CDR3 contains 15 residues. The CDR3 DNA reads TGCGCCAGCAGCTTGGAAGGGGAACCGAACTATGGCTACACCTTC. Its protein is CASSLEGEPNYGYTF.

The chain couples TRBV4-1 to TRBJ2-4; D call uncertain. CDR1 and CDR2 (germline): MGHRA, YSYEKL. The CDR3 has 15 residues. Trimming took off 0 bases at V and 4 bases at J, with 10 bases between the two ends. CDR3 nucleotides: TGCGCCAGCAGCCAAGATTCAGTTCAGAAAAACATTCAGTACTTC. It yields the protein CASSQDSVQKNIQYF.

The rearrangement joins TRBV6-6 to TRBJ1-1; no clear D gene. The CDR3 contains 14 residues. With 7 bases removed from V and 2 bases from J, the gap between germline ends came to 14 bases. Looked up from germline, CDR1 is MNHNY and CDR2 is SVGAGI (reference sequence). CDR3 sequence: CASTYGSANTEAFF. The DNA for the CDR3 is TGTGCCAGCACCTACGGGTCCGCAAACACTGAAGCTTTCTTT.

In its sample, this clone was seen a few times. This chain uses TRBV2 with TRBJ1-3; maybe TRBD1 (5 bases). The CDR3 totals 14 residues. V was trimmed by 6 bases and J by 0 bases, leaving 9 bases between them. The germline CDR1 and CDR2 sequences are SNHLY and FYNNEI. The CDR3 nucleotides are TGTGCCAGCAGGCAGGGCGCCTCTGGAAACACCATATATTTT. Its translation is CASRQGASGNTIYF.